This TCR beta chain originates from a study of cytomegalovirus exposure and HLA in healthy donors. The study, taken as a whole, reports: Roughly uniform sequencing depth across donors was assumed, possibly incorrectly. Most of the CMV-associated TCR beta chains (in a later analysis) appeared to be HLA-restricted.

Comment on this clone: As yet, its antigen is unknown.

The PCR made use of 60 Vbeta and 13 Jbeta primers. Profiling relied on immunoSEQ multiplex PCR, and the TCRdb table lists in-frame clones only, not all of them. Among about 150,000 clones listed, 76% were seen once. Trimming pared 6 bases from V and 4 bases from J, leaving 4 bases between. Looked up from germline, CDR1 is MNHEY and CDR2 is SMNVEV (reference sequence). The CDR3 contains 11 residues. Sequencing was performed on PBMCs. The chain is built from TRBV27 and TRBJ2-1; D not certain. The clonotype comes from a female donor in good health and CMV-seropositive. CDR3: CASRRYNEQFF. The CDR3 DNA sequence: TGTGCCAGCAGGCGGTACAATGAGCAGTTCTTC.